The text below deals with one TCR beta chain. This clone has only one observation. Its binding antigen is unknown. The sample holds no much larger clone one base away, and base qualities are not on file. The data were taken from a study of blood T cell repertoires in COVID-19 (dated by TCRdb to about 2020). Regarding the study in general: Collaborator samples came from the United States, Italy and Spain and covered acute and convalescent phases of COVID-19. The prospective study material was composed of cDNA or gDNA derived from T cells, B-cell-depleted T cells, or PBMCs. Sample metadata almost always included a de-identified subject ID, COVID-19 status, age in years and sex. The samples were drawn from the first 160 participants of the ongoing ImmuneRACE study and from 950 to 1,500 subjects provided by 6 global collaborators. The repertoires were released in a freely available public database intended as a resource for research on the immune response to SARS-CoV-2. Deeply sampled blood TCRbeta repertoires from subjects exposed to, actively infected with, or recovered from COVID-19 were included in the dataset. Where available, HLA class I and class II types were obtained from metadata supplied by the sample provider rather than from assay-based typing. Study-wide findings and limitations: The amount of clinical and demographic metadata varied by source and participant and was provided uncurated.

In Seattle, one collaborating source enrolled patients while the infection was active and tracked those patients longitudinally over the course of disease. Each collaborating institution followed its own protocols to collect whole blood in K2EDTA tubes. For TCRbeta analysis, collaborators shipped samples as frozen whole blood, isolated PBMCs, or DNA extracted from either of those sample types. Compared with germline, V lacks 6 bases and J lacks 4 bases; bases without a gene match: 8. The CDR3 covers 15 residues, taking in both the cysteine and the phenylalanine. The DNA shown is the 45-base CDR3, in frame from base 1. CDR1 and CDR2 are drawn from the germline V gene: SNHLY, FYNNEI. The immunoSEQ Assay, a bias-controlled multiplex PCR, was used to amplify TCRbeta CDR3 regions from genomic DNA. Per the source publication's procedure: Within the assay, amplification of reference gene primers was used to estimate how many nucleated cells each sample contained. Sequence reads were collapsed and filtered to measure the absolute abundance of every unique TCRbeta CDR3 rearrangement. For each sample, productive Simpson clonality was calculated as the square root of Simpson's diversity index across productive rearrangements. The clones in this table, taken by TCRdb from immuneACCESS, are in-frame only. Not every clone is retained; where verified, under half of the shortfall comes from an unresolved V gene, and the cause of the rest is unknown. V, J and clone size reflect that table, while D and trimming were determined from the DNA. This sample gives about 310,000 clones in total; roughly 89% of them show up just once. The ten largest clonotypes hold under 1.1% of the sample.

Recombination connected TRBV2 to TRBJ1-2; the junction holds 10 bases that match TRBD1. The sequenced sample consisted of peripheral blood. This sequence originates from a woman in her 40s with COVID-19, enrolled during active disease. In nucleotide form, the sequence is TGTGCCAGCAGCGCCGGGACAGGGGCTCTCTATGGCTACACCTTC. It encodes CASSAGTGALYGYTF.